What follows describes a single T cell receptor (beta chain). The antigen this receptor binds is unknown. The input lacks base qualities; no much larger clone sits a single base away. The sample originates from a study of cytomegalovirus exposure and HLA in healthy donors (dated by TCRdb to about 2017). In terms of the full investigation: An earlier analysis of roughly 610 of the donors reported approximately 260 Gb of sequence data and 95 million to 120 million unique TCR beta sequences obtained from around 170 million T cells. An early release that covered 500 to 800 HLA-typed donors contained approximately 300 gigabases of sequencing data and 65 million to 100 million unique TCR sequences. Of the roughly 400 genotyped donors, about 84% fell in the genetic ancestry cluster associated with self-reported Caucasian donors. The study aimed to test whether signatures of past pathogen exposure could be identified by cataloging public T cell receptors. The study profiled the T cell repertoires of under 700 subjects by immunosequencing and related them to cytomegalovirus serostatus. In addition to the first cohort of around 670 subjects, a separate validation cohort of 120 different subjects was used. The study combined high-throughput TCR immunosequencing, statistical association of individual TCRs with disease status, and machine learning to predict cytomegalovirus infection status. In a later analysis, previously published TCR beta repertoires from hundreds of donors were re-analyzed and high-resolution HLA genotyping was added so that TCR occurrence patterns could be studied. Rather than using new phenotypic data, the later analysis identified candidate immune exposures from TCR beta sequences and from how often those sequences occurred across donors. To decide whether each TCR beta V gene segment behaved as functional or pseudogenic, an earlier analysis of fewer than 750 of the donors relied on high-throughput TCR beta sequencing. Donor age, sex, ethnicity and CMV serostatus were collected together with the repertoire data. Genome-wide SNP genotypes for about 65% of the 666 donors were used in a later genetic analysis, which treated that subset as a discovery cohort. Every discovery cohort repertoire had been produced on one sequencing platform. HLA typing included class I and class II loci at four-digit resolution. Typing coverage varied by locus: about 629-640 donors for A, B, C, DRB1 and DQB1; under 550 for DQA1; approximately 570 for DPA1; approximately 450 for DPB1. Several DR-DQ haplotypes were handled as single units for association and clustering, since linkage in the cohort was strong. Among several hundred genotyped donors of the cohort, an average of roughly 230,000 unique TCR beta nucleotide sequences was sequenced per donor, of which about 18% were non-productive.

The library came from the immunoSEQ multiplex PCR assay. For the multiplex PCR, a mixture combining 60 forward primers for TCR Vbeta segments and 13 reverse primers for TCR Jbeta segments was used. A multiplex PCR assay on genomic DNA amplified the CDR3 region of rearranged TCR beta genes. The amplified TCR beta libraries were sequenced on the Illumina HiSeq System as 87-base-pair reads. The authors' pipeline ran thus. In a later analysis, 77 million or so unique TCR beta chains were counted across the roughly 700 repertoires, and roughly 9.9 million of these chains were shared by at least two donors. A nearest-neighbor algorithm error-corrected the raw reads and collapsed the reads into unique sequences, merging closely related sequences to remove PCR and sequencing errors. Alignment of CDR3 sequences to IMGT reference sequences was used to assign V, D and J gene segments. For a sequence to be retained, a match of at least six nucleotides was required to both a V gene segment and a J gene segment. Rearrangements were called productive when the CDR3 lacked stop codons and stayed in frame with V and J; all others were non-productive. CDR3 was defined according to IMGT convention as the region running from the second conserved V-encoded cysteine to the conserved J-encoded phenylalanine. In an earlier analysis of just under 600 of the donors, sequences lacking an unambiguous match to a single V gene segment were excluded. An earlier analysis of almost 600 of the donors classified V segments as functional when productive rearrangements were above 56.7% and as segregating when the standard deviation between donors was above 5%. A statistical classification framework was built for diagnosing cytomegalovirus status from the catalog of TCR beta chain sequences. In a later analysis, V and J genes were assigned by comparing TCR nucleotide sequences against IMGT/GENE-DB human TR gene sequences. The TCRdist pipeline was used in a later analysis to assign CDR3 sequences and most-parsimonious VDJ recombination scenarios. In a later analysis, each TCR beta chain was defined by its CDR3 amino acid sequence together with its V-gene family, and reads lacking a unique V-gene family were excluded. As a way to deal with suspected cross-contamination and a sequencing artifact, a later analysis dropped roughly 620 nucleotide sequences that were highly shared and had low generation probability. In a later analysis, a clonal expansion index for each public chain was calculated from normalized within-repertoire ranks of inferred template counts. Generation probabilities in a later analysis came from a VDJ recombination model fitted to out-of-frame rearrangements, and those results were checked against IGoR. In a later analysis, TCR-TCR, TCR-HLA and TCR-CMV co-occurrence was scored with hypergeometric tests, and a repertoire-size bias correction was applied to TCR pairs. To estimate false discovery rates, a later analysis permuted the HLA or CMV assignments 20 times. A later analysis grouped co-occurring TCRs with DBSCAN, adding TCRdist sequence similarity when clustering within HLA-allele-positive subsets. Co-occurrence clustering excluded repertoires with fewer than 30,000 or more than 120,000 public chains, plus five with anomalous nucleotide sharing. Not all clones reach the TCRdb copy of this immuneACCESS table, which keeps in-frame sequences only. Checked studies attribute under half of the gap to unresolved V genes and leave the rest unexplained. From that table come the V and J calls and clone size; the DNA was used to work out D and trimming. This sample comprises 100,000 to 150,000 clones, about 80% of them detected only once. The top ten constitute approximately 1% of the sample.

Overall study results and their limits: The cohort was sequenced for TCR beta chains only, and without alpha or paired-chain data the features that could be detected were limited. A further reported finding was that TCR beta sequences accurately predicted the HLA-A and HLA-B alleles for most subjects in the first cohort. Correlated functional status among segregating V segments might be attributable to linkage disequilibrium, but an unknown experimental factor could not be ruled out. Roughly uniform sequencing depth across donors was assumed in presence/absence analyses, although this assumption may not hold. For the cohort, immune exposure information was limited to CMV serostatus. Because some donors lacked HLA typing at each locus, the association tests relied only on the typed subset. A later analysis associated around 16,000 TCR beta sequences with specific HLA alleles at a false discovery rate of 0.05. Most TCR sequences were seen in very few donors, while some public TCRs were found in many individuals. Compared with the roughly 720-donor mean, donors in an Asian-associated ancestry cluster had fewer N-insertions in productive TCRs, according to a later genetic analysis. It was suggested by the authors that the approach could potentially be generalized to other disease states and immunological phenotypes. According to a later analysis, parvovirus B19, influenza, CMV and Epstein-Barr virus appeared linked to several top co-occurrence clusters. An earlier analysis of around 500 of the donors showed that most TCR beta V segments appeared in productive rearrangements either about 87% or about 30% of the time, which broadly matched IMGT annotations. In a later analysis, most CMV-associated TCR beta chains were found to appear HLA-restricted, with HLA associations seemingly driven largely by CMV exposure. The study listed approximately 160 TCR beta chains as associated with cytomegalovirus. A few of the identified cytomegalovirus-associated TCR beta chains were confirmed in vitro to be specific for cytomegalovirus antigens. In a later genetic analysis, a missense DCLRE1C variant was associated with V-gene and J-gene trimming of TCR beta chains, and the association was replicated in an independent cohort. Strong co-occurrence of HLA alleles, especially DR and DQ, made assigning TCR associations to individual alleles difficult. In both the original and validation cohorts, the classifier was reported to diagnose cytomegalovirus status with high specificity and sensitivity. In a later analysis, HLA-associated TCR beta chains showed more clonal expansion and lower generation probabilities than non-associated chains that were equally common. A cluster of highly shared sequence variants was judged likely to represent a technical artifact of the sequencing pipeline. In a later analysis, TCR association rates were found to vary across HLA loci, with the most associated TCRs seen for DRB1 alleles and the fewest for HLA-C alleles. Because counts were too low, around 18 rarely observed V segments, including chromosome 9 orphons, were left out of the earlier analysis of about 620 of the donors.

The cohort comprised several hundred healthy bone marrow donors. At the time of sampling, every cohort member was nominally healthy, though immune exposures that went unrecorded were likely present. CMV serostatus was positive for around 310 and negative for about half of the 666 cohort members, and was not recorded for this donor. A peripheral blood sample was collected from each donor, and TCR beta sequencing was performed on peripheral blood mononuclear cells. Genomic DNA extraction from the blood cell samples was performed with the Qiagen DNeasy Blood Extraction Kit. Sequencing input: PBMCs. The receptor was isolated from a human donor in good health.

CDR3 protein: CASSLGRRTTNYGYTF. The DNA reads TGTGCCAGCAGCCTGGGCCGGAGGACCACTAACTATGGCTACACCTTC. Rearrangement joined TRBV7-8 to TRBJ1-2; the D gene lacks a confident call. V is cut by 5 bases and J by 0 bases, and the space between the germline ends is 16 bases. The germline V gene gives CDR1 as SGHVS and CDR2 as FQNEAQ. From the cysteine through the phenylalanine, the CDR3 covers 16 amino acids. The retained sequence is limited to the CDR3, 48 bases, with the frame set at the first base.